A selection of T cell receptor beta chains follows, all from one sample in a study of vaccination effects on CD4 cells after COVID-19. These TCRs' antigens remain unknown. Libraries were prepared by immunoSEQ multiplex PCR; TCRdb keeps only in-frame clonotypes and omits some of them. Of about 73,000 clones listed, roughly 73% are singletons. Specimen: CD4+ T cells from PBMCs cultured without peptide, collected after COVID-19 vaccination. These TCRs come from a human donor who received a COVID-19 vaccine. Each CDR3 is given with its conserved first and last residue. A D gene is named only where the DNA matches it firmly. Clone size is given for some rows only: seen once, a few or many times, or a class if the clone is expanded.

d_call: -
j_call: TRBJ2-2
clone_size: few
v_call: TRBV28
cdr3_length: 13
cdr3_nt: TGTGCCAGCAGTTTATCCGTGCCCGGGGAGCTGTTTTTT
cdr3_aa: CASSLSVPGELFF

d_call: -
j_call: TRBJ2-5
clone_size: few
v_call: TRBV20-1
cdr3_length: 11
cdr3_nt: TGCAGTGCCCCGATTCGAGAGACCCAGTACTTC
cdr3_aa: CSAPIRETQYF

d_call: TRBD1
j_call: TRBJ1-1
clone_size: -
v_call: TRBV7-2
cdr3_length: 15
cdr3_nt: TGTGCCAGCAGCTTAGTGGGTCAGGGGGTAACTGAAGCTTTCTTT
cdr3_aa: CASSLVGQGVTEAFF

d_call: TRBD1
j_call: TRBJ2-1
clone_size: -
v_call: TRBV6-5
cdr3_length: 15
cdr3_nt: TGTGCCAGCAGTCGAGGGACAGGGGTCGACAATGAGCAGTTCTTC
cdr3_aa: CASSRGTGVDNEQFF

d_call: -
j_call: TRBJ1-2
clone_size: -
v_call: TRBV11-1
cdr3_length: 15
cdr3_nt: TGTGCCAGCAGCCCTCGTTGGGCGGGAACTTATGGCTACACCTTC
cdr3_aa: CASSPRWAGTYGYTF

d_call: TRBD2
j_call: TRBJ2-5
clone_size: -
v_call: TRBV9
cdr3_length: 16
cdr3_nt: TGTGCCAGCAGCCCCAGGTATAATAGCGGGGTAGAGACCCAGTACTTC
cdr3_aa: CASSPRYNSGVETQYF

d_call: -
j_call: TRBJ2-5
clone_size: -
v_call: TRBV18
cdr3_length: 13
cdr3_nt: TGTGCCAGCTCACAAACGGTTCAAGAGACCCAGTACTTC
cdr3_aa: CASSQTVQETQYF

d_call: -
j_call: TRBJ1-1
clone_size: -
v_call: TRBV24-1
cdr3_length: 13
cdr3_nt: TGTGCCACCAGTGCCCAGGGAGGCCGTGAAGCTTTCTTT
cdr3_aa: CATSAQGGREAFF

d_call: -
j_call: TRBJ1-1
clone_size: once
v_call: TRBV5-1
cdr3_length: 13
cdr3_nt: TGCGCCAGCAGCTGGACTTTTGACACTGAAGCTTTCTTT
cdr3_aa: CASSWTFDTEAFF

d_call: -
j_call: TRBJ2-5
clone_size: -
v_call: TRBV6-4
cdr3_length: 14
cdr3_nt: TGTGCCAGCAGCGAGGACTCGCCCCAAGAGACCCAGTACTTC
cdr3_aa: CASSEDSPQETQYF

d_call: -
j_call: TRBJ1-5
clone_size: -
v_call: TRBV5-3
cdr3_length: 15
cdr3_nt: TGTGCCAGAAGCTCCTCAGGGGCACCCAATCAGCCCCAGCATTTT
cdr3_aa: CARSSSGAPNQPQHF

d_call: -
j_call: TRBJ1-5
clone_size: -
v_call: TRBV28
cdr3_length: 20
cdr3_nt: TGTGCCAGCAGTTTATTTTGGACCCCCACCGGGACCCTTTTTAATCAGCCCCAGCATTTT
cdr3_aa: CASSLFWTPTGTLFNQPQHF

d_call: -
j_call: TRBJ1-3
clone_size: -
v_call: TRBV18
cdr3_length: 15
cdr3_nt: TGTGCCAGCTCACCTGGGGGGTCCTCTGGAAACACCATATATTTT
cdr3_aa: CASSPGGSSGNTIYF

d_call: -
j_call: TRBJ1-2
clone_size: -
v_call: TRBV7-9
cdr3_length: 12
cdr3_nt: TGTGCCAGCAGCCTGACAGACTATGGCTACACCTTC
cdr3_aa: CASSLTDYGYTF

d_call: TRBD1
j_call: TRBJ1-5
clone_size: -
v_call: TRBV6-5
cdr3_length: 15
cdr3_nt: TGTGCCAGCTCACTGACAGGGGAAAAGTACCAGCCCCAGCATTTT
cdr3_aa: CASSLTGEKYQPQHF

d_call: -
j_call: TRBJ2-2
clone_size: -
v_call: TRBV19
cdr3_length: 14
cdr3_nt: TGTGCCAGTAGTATGGATAGAGGGGCAGGGGAGCTGTTTTTT
cdr3_aa: CASSMDRGAGELFF

d_call: -
j_call: TRBJ1-3
clone_size: once
v_call: TRBV18
cdr3_length: 18
cdr3_nt: TGTGCCAGCTCACCACCCGGCGGGACCCCTTTCTCTGGAAACACCATATATTTT
cdr3_aa: CASSPPGGTPFSGNTIYF

d_call: -
j_call: TRBJ1-1
clone_size: -
v_call: TRBV6-5
cdr3_length: 14
cdr3_nt: TGTGCCAGCAGCTCAGGGATTTTCAACACTGAAGCTTTCTTT
cdr3_aa: CASSSGIFNTEAFF

d_call: TRBD1
j_call: TRBJ1-5
clone_size: -
v_call: TRBV7-2
cdr3_length: 14
cdr3_nt: TGTGCCAGCAGCGACCGGGACAGTTATCAGCCCCAGCATTTT
cdr3_aa: CASSDRDSYQPQHF

d_call: -
j_call: TRBJ2-5
clone_size: few
v_call: TRBV24-1
cdr3_length: 15
cdr3_nt: TGTGCCACCAGTGACCCTAGCGAGTACCAAGAGACCCAGTACTTC
cdr3_aa: CATSDPSEYQETQYF

d_call: -
j_call: TRBJ2-4
clone_size: -
v_call: TRBV7-2
cdr3_length: 14
cdr3_nt: TGTGCCAGCAGCCCGACACTAGCCAAAAACATTCAGTACTTC
cdr3_aa: CASSPTLAKNIQYF

d_call: -
j_call: TRBJ1-2
clone_size: -
v_call: TRBV28
cdr3_length: 12
cdr3_nt: TGTGCCAGCAGTTTAAGGGCTCATGGCTACACCTTC
cdr3_aa: CASSLRAHGYTF

d_call: -
j_call: TRBJ1-1
clone_size: few
v_call: TRBV7-3
cdr3_length: 13
cdr3_nt: TGTGCCAGCAGCTTAACTGGGGTTCAGGAAGCTTTCTTT
cdr3_aa: CASSLTGVQEAFF

d_call: TRBD1
j_call: TRBJ1-5
clone_size: -
v_call: TRBV4-1
cdr3_length: 14
cdr3_nt: TGCGCCAGCAGTCCCGGGACAGGGTTTCAGCCCCAGCATTTT
cdr3_aa: CASSPGTGFQPQHF

d_call: -
j_call: TRBJ2-5
clone_size: -
v_call: TRBV5-1
cdr3_length: 14
cdr3_nt: TGCGCCAGCAGCCCCGGGCAGGGCCAAGAGACCCAGTACTTC
cdr3_aa: CASSPGQGQETQYF

d_call: -
j_call: TRBJ2-2
clone_size: -
v_call: TRBV11-2
cdr3_length: 13
cdr3_nt: TGTGCCAGCAGCTTAGTTGGGGTAGGGGAGCTGTTTTTT
cdr3_aa: CASSLVGVGELFF

d_call: -
j_call: TRBJ1-3
clone_size: few
v_call: TRBV5-1
cdr3_length: 12
cdr3_nt: TGCGCCAGCAGCTTGGATGGAAACACCATATATTTT
cdr3_aa: CASSLDGNTIYF

d_call: -
j_call: TRBJ1-5
clone_size: once
v_call: TRBV28
cdr3_length: 16
cdr3_nt: TGTGCCAGCAGTTTACTTCCTGGGGACAACAATCAGCCCCAGCATTTT
cdr3_aa: CASSLLPGDNNQPQHF

d_call: TRBD1
j_call: TRBJ1-2
clone_size: few
v_call: TRBV7-3
cdr3_length: 14
cdr3_nt: TGTGCCAGCAGCTTAAGTGGGACAGGGGATGGCTACACCTTC
cdr3_aa: CASSLSGTGDGYTF

d_call: -
j_call: TRBJ2-6
clone_size: -
v_call: TRBV5-1
cdr3_length: 15
cdr3_nt: TGCGCCAGCAGTACTCAGGGTACCGGGGCCAACGTCCTGACTTTC
cdr3_aa: CASSTQGTGANVLTF

d_call: -
j_call: TRBJ1-2
clone_size: -
v_call: TRBV5-1
cdr3_length: 15
cdr3_nt: TGCGCCAGCAGCTTGGCGCCGGGTAAAGACTATGGCTACACCTTC
cdr3_aa: CASSLAPGKDYGYTF

d_call: -
j_call: TRBJ1-5
clone_size: -
v_call: TRBV2
cdr3_length: 14
cdr3_nt: TGTGCCAGCAGTGGACCGACATGGGATCAGCCCCAGCATTTT
cdr3_aa: CASSGPTWDQPQHF

d_call: -
j_call: TRBJ1-4
clone_size: few
v_call: TRBV28
cdr3_length: 13
cdr3_nt: TGTGCCAGCAGTTTAACAGGAAATGAAAAACTGTTTTTT
cdr3_aa: CASSLTGNEKLFF